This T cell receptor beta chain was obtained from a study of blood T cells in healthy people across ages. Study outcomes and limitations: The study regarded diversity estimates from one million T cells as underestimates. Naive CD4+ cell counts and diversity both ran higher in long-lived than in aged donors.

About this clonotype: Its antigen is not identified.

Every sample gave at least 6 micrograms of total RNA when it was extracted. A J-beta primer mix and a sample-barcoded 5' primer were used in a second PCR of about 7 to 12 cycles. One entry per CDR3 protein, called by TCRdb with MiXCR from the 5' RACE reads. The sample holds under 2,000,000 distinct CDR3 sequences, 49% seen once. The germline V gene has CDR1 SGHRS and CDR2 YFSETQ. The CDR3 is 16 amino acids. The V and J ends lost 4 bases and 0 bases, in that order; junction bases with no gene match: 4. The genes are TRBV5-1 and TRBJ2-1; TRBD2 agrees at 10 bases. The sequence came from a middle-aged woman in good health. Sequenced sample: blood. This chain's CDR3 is CASSGSGGGSYNEQFF. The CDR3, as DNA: TGCGCCAGCAGCGGGAGCGGGGGGGGCTCCTACAATGAGCAGTTCTTC.